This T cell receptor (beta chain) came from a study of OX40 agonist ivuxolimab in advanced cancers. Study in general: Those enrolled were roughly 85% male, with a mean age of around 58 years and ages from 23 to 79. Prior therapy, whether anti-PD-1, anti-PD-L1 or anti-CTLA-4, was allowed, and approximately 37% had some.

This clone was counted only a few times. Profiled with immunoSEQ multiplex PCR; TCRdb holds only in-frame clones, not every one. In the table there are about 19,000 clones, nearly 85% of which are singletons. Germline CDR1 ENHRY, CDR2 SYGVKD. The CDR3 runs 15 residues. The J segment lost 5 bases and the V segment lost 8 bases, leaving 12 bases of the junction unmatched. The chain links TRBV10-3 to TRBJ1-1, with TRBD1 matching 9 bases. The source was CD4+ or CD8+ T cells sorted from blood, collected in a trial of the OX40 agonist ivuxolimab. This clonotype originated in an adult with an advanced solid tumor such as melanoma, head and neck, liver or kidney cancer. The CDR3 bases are TGTGCCATCCGGGACAGGGTTTTACCCGGGACTGAAGCTTTCTTT. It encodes CAIRDRVLPGTEAFF.